These T cell receptor beta chains were read from a single sample in a study of human T cells and chemical hapten exposure. Each CDR3 protein gets one entry after TCRdb re-called the RACE reads with MiXCR. The sample yields 84,000 or so distinct CDR3 sequences, about 9.4% seen once. Specimen: whole blood, collected in connection with sensitization to the hapten diphenylcyclopropenone (DPC). Receptor source: a woman aged 30 to 39 with alopecia areata. Some clones in this sample may be carry-over from other donors' samples. The CDR3 runs from the conserved cysteine through the conserved F or W. D genes are given only for firm matches. Some rows have no size entry. The others give once, few or many, or a class for an expanded clone.

>TRBD1|TRBJ1-5|TRBV6-6|many
TGTGCCAGCAGAGGACAGGAGGGTCAGCCCCAGCATTTT
CASRGQEGQPQHF
>TRBD1|TRBJ2-3|TRBV24-1|once
TGTGCCACCAGTGATCCCCGACAGGGAGGCACAGATACGCAGTATTTT
CATSDPRQGGTDTQYF
>NA|TRBJ2-3|TRBV12-3/TRBV12-4|many
TGTGCCAGCAGTTTAGCAAGAGCCACAGATACGCAGTATTTT
CASSLARATDTQYF
>NA|TRBJ1-1|TRBV14|many
TGTGCCAGCAGCCTAAGACCCGGGTTCACTGAAGCTTTCTTT
CASSLRPGFTEAFF
>NA|TRBJ1-1|TRBV29-1|many
TGCAGCGGCAAACAGGGTCCAACTGAAGCTTTCTTT
CSGKQGPTEAFF
>NA|TRBJ2-3|TRBV29-1|few
TGCAGCGTTGAGCCCAGGGGAATCACAGATACGCAGTATTTT
CSVEPRGITDTQYF
>NA|TRBJ2-2|TRBV29-1|few
TGCAGCGCTAGACACACCGGGGAGCTGTTTTTT
CSARHTGELFF
>NA|TRBJ2-1|TRBV20-1|many
TGCAGTGCTCTGCGGCCGCTCCCTTCTGATGAGCAGTTCTTC
CSALRPLPSDEQFF
>NA|TRBJ1-1|TRBV11-1|NA
TGTGCCCGCCGGGGGCGGGATGAAGCTTTCTTT
CARRGRDEAFF
>NA|TRBJ2-7|TRBV4-1|few
TGCGCCAGCAGCCAAGATGCATGGCGGGAGCAGTACTTC
CASSQDAWREQYF
>TRBD1|TRBJ2-1|TRBV20-1|many
TGCAGTGCTTCCTCGTCCCGGACAGGGCACAATGAGCAGTTCTTC
CSASSSRTGHNEQFF
>NA|TRBJ2-2|TRBV29-1|NA
TGCAGCGTTCCCGATCATGGCACCGGGGAGCTGTTTTTT
CSVPDHGTGELFF
>TRBD1|TRBJ1-5|TRBV4-2|few
TGTGCCAGCAGCCAGGGGACAGGCAATCAGCCCCAGCATTTT
CASSQGTGNQPQHF
>NA|TRBJ2-1|TRBV7-2|few
TGTGCCAGCAGCCTACTGGGGCATGAGCAGTTCTTC
CASSLLGHEQFF
>TRBD1|TRBJ2-6|TRBV12-3/TRBV12-4|many
TGTGCCAGCAGTTTATGGGGACAGGGGACCTTTGGGGCCAACGTCCTGACTTTC
CASSLWGQGTFGANVLTF